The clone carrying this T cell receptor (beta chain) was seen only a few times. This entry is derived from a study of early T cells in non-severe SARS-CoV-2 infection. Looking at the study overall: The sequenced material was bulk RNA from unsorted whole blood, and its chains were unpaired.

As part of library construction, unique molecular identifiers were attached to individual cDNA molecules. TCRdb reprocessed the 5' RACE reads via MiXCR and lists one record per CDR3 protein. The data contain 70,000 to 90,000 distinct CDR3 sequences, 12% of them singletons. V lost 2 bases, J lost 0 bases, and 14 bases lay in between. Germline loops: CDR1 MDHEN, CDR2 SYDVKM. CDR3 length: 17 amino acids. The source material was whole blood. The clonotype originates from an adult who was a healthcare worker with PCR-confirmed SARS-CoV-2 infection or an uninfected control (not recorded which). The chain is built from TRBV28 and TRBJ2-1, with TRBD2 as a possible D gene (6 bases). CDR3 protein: CASSLGSGLSSYNEQFF. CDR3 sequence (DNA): TGTGCCAGCAGTTTAGGGAGCGGGCTGAGCTCCTACAATGAGCAGTTCTTC.